This passage covers 23 T cell receptor beta chains from one sample sequenced in a study of shared clonotypes between healthy human individuals. Method: immunoSEQ multiplex PCR; TCRdb's copy keeps in-frame clones and lacks some. The data show 75,000 to 100,000 clones, approximately 51% seen once. Material for sequencing was PBMCs. These receptor sequences come from a woman in her thirties or forties in good health. Some clones in this sample may be carry-over from other donors' samples.

As to this clone: A much larger clonotype is one base distant, so this may be a read error. V gene TRBV7-9 combines with J gene TRBJ2-7; 7 bases fit TRBD2. CDR3 length: 16 amino acids. The V and J ends lost 1 base and 4 bases, in that order; junction bases with no gene match: 10. Germline V gives CDR1 SEHNR, CDR2 FQNEAQ (reference sequence). CDR3 residues: CASSLGSLAGDYEQYF. CDR3 nucleotide sequence: TGTGCCAGCAGCTTAGGATCCCTCGCGGGAGATTACGAGCAGTACTTC.

Ten or more counts support this clone. This sequence joins TRBV7-9 and TRBJ1-1, with TRBD1 as a possible D gene (5 bases). Trimming cost V 5 bases and J 5 bases, with 18 bases left between them. The CDR3 spans 15 residues. Germline lookup yields CDR1 SEHNR and CDR2 FQNEAQ (reference sequence). The chain's CDR3 is CASSPETARRTEAFF. CDR3 DNA sequence: TGTGCCAGCAGCCCTGAGACAGCCCGGCGGACTGAAGCTTTCTTT.

The chain joins TRBV28 to TRBJ2-7; D remains ambiguous. The V gene's germline CDR1 is MDHEN and CDR2 SYDVKM. This CDR3 has 14 residues. The ends were cut back, 8 bases at V and 1 base at J, with 15 bases in the middle. CDR3: CASSPSNWSYEQYF. The CDR3 coding sequence is TGTGCCAGCTCCCCGAGCAACTGGTCCTACGAGCAGTACTTC.

The CDR3 spells CASSVDSGRWETQYF. The CDR3 DNA is TGTGCCAGCAGCGTAGATAGCGGGAGATGGGAGACCCAGTACTTC. V and J are TRBV9 and TRBJ2-5; 9 bases match TRBD2. With 0 bases clipped from V and 5 bases from J, the junction kept 5 bases outside the gene matches. The CDR3 totals 15 residues. CDR1 is SGDLS and CDR2 is YYNGEE in the germline V gene.

The chain recombines TRBV15 with TRBJ2-5, with D perhaps TRBD1 (6 bases). The V end lost 3 bases, the J end lost 11 bases, and 19 bases lay between the germline ends. Germline loops: CDR1 LNHNV, CDR2 YYDKDF (reference sequence). The CDR3 sequence is 14 residues long. CDR3 in amino acids: CATSRNRPEGEQYF. The CDR3 DNA follows: TGTGCCACCAGCAGGAACAGGCCCGAGGGGGAGCAGTACTTC.

The chain employs TRBV7-9 and TRBJ1-1; D remains ambiguous. CDR3 length: 12 residues. V lost 3 bases, J lost 11 bases, and 13 bases lay in between. Germline lookup yields CDR1 SEHNR and CDR2 FQNEAQ (reference sequence). The CDR3 coding sequence is TGTGCCAGCAGCTTGGGCCGGGGAGGGGCTTTCTTT. This sequence encodes CASSLGRGGAFF. The full variable domain, in which reference TRBV7-9 and TRBJ1-1 provide the parts outside the CDR3, is DTGVSQNPRHKITKRGQNVTFRCDPISEHNRLYWYRQTLGQGPEFLTYFQNEAQLEKSRLLSDRFSAERPKGSFSTLEIQRTEQGDSAMYLCASSLGRGGAFFGQGTRLTVV.

The chain has TRBV9 and TRBJ2-1; weak D call: TRBD2 (6 bases). The CDR3 is made up of 16 amino acids. CDR1 and CDR2 (germline): SGDLS, YYNGEE. Trimming cost V 3 bases and J 1 base, with 14 bases left between them. CDR3 DNA: TGTGCCAGCAGCGCAAGGAGCGGAGGGTCCTACAATGAGCAGTTCTTC. The encoded protein is CASSARSGGSYNEQFF. The variable domain in full, completed from reference TRBV9 and TRBJ2-1, reads DSGVTQTPKHLITATGQRVTLRCSPRSGDLSVYWYQQSLDQGLQFLIQYYNGEERAKGNILERFSAQQFPDLHSELNLSSLELGDSALYFCASSARSGGSYNEQFFGPGTRLTVL.

This clone was observed many times. V gene TRBV2 combines with J gene TRBJ2-7; 10 nucleotides agree with TRBD1. The V gene's germline CDR1 is SNHLY and CDR2 FYNNEI. The V segment lost 6 bases and the J segment 0 bases; nucleotides outside the gene matches: 5. This CDR3 comprises 15 residues. In DNA form, the CDR3 reads TGTGCCAGCAGGTCCGGGACAGGGGACTCCTACGAGCAGTACTTC. Its translation: CASRSGTGDSYEQYF.

V and J are TRBV7-6 and TRBJ2-2; D might be TRBD2 (5 bases). The CDR3 is 15 amino acids. V shed 0 bases and J shed 5 bases, with 10 bases lying between them. Looked up from germline, CDR1 is SGHVS and CDR2 is FNYEAQ. The CDR3 spells CASSLAPGGTGELFF. The DNA for the CDR3 is TGTGCCAGCAGCTTAGCGCCTGGCGGGACCGGGGAGCTGTTTTTT.

This clone occurred a few times. This rearrangement joins TRBV5-3 to TRBJ2-7; 10 positions agree with TRBD2. TRBV5-3 carries the ORF label, with uncertain function. V was pared by 3 bases and J by 0 bases, with 18 bases of the junction left unmatched. The CDR3 contains 20 residues. Here the CDR3 DNA reads TGTGCCAGAAGCTCTGGGCAAACTCTAGCGGGAGCTTACCTCTCCTACGAGCAGTACTTC. Its protein product is CARSSGQTLAGAYLSYEQYF.

Notes on this clone: A read error may explain this, as a much larger clone is one base away. This sample also contains other DNA sequences that code for the same CDR3. The chain employs TRBV7-2 and TRBJ2-5; D is ambiguous. The germline V gene encodes CDR1 SGHTA and CDR2 FQGNSA. The germline V and J ends were trimmed by 8 bases and 4 bases, with 11 bases remaining between them. The CDR3 is made up of 12 amino acids. CDR3 sequence reads: CASGIGLETQYF. CDR3 bases: TGTGCCAGCGGAATTGGGTTAGAGACCCAGTACTTC.

This clone appeared many times. The chain combines TRBV5-4 with TRBJ2-5; 7 nucleotides agree with TRBD1. There are 15 residues in the CDR3. Germline-derived CDR1 and CDR2 are SGHNT and YYREEE (reference sequence). V lost 4 bases, J lost 5 bases, and 11 bases stayed unmatched. The CDR3 loop is CASSPGLGGTETQYF. CDR3 nucleotide sequence: TGTGCCAGCAGCCCGGGGTTAGGGGGCACGGAGACCCAGTACTTC.

Worth noting for this clone: This may be a read error, as it is one base from a much larger clone. This chain links TRBV11-2 with TRBJ1-1; no clear D gene. V lost 6 bases and J 1 base, leaving 9 bases between the germline ends. Germline V gives CDR1 SGHAT, CDR2 FQNNGV. The CDR3 is 13 amino acids. The CDR3 coding sequence is TGTGCCAGCAGTCAAAGGGAGAACACTGAAGCTTTCTTT. Protein product: CASSQRENTEAFF.

About this clone itself: A far bigger clonotype differs at one base, so this is likely a read error. The CDR3 spells CASSRPRDGGGYTF. The CDR3 DNA reads as TGTGCCAGCAGCCGCCCGCGGGACGGAGGTGGCTACACCTTC. This chain joins TRBV4-2 and TRBJ1-2; TRBD1 is a possible D gene (5 bases). Between the trimmed V and J ends, which lost 4 bases and 7 bases, there was a span of 16 bases. Germline V gene data show CDR1 as LGHNA and CDR2 as YNFKEQ. This CDR3 has 14 amino acids.

Concerning this clone: This is likely an artifact of a read error, given a far larger clone one base away. At the DNA level, this CDR3 is encoded by other sequences in the same sample as well. The chain uses TRBV29-1 and TRBJ1-1, with no clear D. Germline V gene sequence: CDR1 SQVTM, CDR2 ANQGSEA. The CDR3 has 12 amino acids. The ends were cut back, 3 bases at V and 11 bases at J, with 16 bases in the middle. The CDR3 is CSVDVTAIEAFF. CDR3 in DNA: TGCAGCGTTGATGTAACAGCAATTGAGGCTTTCTTT.

This clone was seen just once. J is TRBJ1-2 and V is TRBV18; 9 nucleotides align to TRBD1. After removal of 4 bases from V and 7 bases from J, the junction contained 7 bases not matched to a gene. CDR1 and CDR2 (germline): KGHSH, LQKENI. CDR3 length equals 14 residues. The CDR3 DNA is TGTGCCAGCTCACTTGGACAGGGGAGGAGTGGCTACACCTTC. It yields the protein CASSLGQGRSGYTF.

This sequence joins TRBV20-1 and TRBJ2-7; 8 bases line up with TRBD1. Germline CDR1 DFQATT, CDR2 SNEGSKA (reference sequence). This CDR3 contains 11 residues. V shed 5 bases and J 6 bases; nucleotides not matched to a gene: 3. CDR3 loop: CSAWTGTEQYF. The CDR3 DNA is TGCAGTGCTTGGACAGGGACCGAGCAGTACTTC.

This clone was found a few times. This chain links TRBV29-1 with TRBJ1-2; 7 nucleotides agree with TRBD1. The CDR3 length is 14 residues. V trimming: 6 bases; J trimming: 4 bases; junction bases outside the gene matches: 11. Germline V gene sequence: CDR1 SQVTM, CDR2 ANQGSEA. Here the CDR3 reads CSVALLTGSYGYTF. The CDR3 nucleotides are TGCAGCGTCGCACTCCTGACAGGGTCCTATGGCTACACCTTC. The full variable domain, with the rest looked up from reference TRBV29-1 and TRBJ1-2, is SAVISQKPSRDICQRGTSLTIQCQVDSQVTMMFWYRQQPGQSLTLIATANQGSEATYESGFVIDKFPISRPNLTFSTLTVSNMSPEDSSIYLCSVALLTGSYGYTFGSGTRLTVV.

In its sample, this clone was seen many times. The chain is built from TRBV14 and TRBJ2-3; 8 nucleotides line up with TRBD2. Looked up from germline, CDR1 is SGHDN and CDR2 is FVKESK. The CDR3 spans 17 residues. V gave up 3 bases and J gave up 5 bases; unmatched junction bases: 13. The CDR3 region is CASSHRPTSGRGDTQYF. CDR3 bases: TGTGCCAGCAGCCACCGCCCTACCAGCGGGAGAGGAGATACGCAGTATTTT.

The rearrangement joins TRBV5-1 to TRBJ1-1; D gene unclear. Trimming took 4 bases from V and 3 from J, leaving 13 bases between them. The CDR3 has 14 amino acids. Germline lookup yields CDR1 SGHRS and CDR2 YFSETQ. CDR3 sequence (DNA): TGCGCCAGCAGCCTTCGGGGAACATACACTGAAGCTTTCTTT. Protein product: CASSLRGTYTEAFF.

The rearrangement links TRBV6-1 to TRBJ2-3; D possibly uses TRBD1 or TRBD2 (5 bases each). Trimming took off 11 bases at V and 0 bases at J, with 18 bases between the two ends. This CDR3 contains 15 residues. The germline V gene has CDR1 MNHNS and CDR2 SASEGT. The CDR3 nucleotides read TGTGCCGGGACGTCTAGCCCAGGAAGCACAGATACGCAGTATTTT. This sequence encodes CAGTSSPGSTDTQYF.

This clone was observed a few times. The V gene is TRBV19, the J gene TRBJ1-1, with D perhaps TRBD1 (6 bases). CDR3 size: 15 residues. Between the trimmed V and J ends, which lost 4 bases and 5 bases, there was a span of 17 bases. CDR1 LNHDA and CDR2 SQIVND come from the germline V gene (reference sequence). CDR3 region: CASSTLQGGRTEAFF. In DNA form, the CDR3 reads TGTGCCAGTAGTACCCTACAGGGAGGGAGGACTGAAGCTTTCTTT. Full variable domain (outside the CDR3, taken from reference TRBV19 and TRBJ1-1): DGGITQSPKYLFRKEGQNVTLSCEQNLNHDAMYWYRQDPGQGLRLIYYSQIVNDFQKGDIAEGYSVSREKKESFPLTVTSAQKNPTAFYLCASSTLQGGRTEAFFGQGTRLTVV.

This clone has just a few counts. This same CDR3 is encoded by further DNA sequences in the sample. The chain combines TRBV6-1 with TRBJ2-1; D remains ambiguous. The CDR3 totals 13 residues. V lost 4 bases, J lost 6 bases, and 10 bases lay in between. In germline, CDR1 is MNHNS, CDR2 SASEGT. The CDR3 loop is CASSVSGLNEQFF. CDR3 sequence (DNA): TGTGCCAGCAGTGTTTCAGGCCTCAATGAGCAGTTCTTC.